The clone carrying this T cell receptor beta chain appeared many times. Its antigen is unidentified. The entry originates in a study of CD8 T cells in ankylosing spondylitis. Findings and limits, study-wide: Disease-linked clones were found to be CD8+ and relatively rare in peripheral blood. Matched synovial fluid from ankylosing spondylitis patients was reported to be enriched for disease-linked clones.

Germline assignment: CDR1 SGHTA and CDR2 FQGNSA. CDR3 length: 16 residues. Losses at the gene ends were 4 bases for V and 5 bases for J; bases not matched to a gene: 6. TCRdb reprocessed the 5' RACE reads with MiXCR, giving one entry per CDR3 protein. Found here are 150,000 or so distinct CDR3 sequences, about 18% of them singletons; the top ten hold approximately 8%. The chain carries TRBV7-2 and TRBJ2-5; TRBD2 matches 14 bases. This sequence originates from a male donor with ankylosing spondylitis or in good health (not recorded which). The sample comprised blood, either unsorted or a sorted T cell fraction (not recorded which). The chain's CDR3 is CASSSQGTSGSETQYF. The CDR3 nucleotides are TGTGCCAGCAGCTCCCAGGGGACTAGCGGGAGTGAGACCCAGTACTTC.